One and the same sample provided the 24 T cell receptor beta chains below, sequenced in a study of blood T cell repertoires in COVID-19. Data came from immunoSEQ multiplex PCR; TCRdb stores just in-frame clones and leaves some out. This sample carries over 200,000 clones, roughly 84% of them seen once, and the ten largest clones take approximately 6.2%. Specimen: PBMCs or T cells enriched from blood (not recorded which). These receptors were collected from a woman aged 40-49 years who had recovered from COVID-19.

The rearrangement links TRBV28 to TRBJ1-4; tentative D call: TRBD1 (5 bases). V was pared by 6 bases and J by 12 bases, with 11 bases between. CDR1 is MDHEN, CDR2 SYDVKM, per germline. The CDR3 length is 11 residues. The CDR3 protein is CASRDTGQLFF. CDR3 DNA sequence: TGTGCCAGCAGGGACACCGGGCAACTGTTTTTT.

This chain links TRBV6-1 with TRBJ1-3; D remains ambiguous. V dropped 3 bases and J dropped 4 bases, with 13 bases sitting between them. The V gene's germline CDR1 is MNHNS and CDR2 SASEGT. CDR3 size: 15 residues. Written as DNA, the CDR3 is TGTGCCAGCAGTGACGGAGTCTGGAGGGGAAACACCATATATTTT. Protein product: CASSDGVWRGNTIYF.

The sample holds one count of this clone. The chain joins TRBV29-1 to TRBJ1-2; D call uncertain. The V end was cut by 5 bases, the J end by 0 bases, with 13 bases between. The CDR3 runs to 14 residues. Germline V gene data show CDR1 as SQVTM and CDR2 as ANQGSEA. This CDR3 reads CSVPTTEANYGYTF. The CDR3 DNA is TGCAGCGTTCCCACCACTGAAGCTAACTATGGCTACACCTTC.

This clone was seen more than once but under ten times. The rearrangement joins TRBV18 to TRBJ2-2; a weak D match, TRBD2 (6 bases). The CDR3 runs to 14 residues. Per the germline V gene, CDR1 is KGHSH and CDR2 is LQKENI. Trimming took 6 bases from V and 6 from J, leaving 14 bases between them. The CDR3 DNA sequence: TGTGCCAGCTCTCCCGGGAGCGGCGCCGGGGAGCTGTTTTTT. Protein product: CASSPGSGAGELFF.

The V gene is TRBV28, the J gene TRBJ2-4; 8 positions match TRBD1. The length of the CDR3 is 15 residues. In germline, CDR1 is MDHEN, CDR2 SYDVKM. The junction had 5 bases not matched to a gene; V was cut back by 5 bases and J by 2 bases. DNA of the CDR3: TGTGCCAGCAGTACACAGGGGGGAACCAAAAACATTCAGTACTTC. Protein sequence: CASSTQGGTKNIQYF.

The rearrangement joins TRBV24-1 to TRBJ2-7; 11 bases are a match to TRBD2. The germline V gene has CDR1 KGHDR and CDR2 SFDVKD. The CDR3 has 17 amino acids. V was pared by 2 bases and J by 2 bases, with 7 bases of the junction left unmatched. The CDR3 DNA is TGTGCCACCAGTGATTACACTAGCGGGAGCCCCGCCTACGAGCAGTACGTC. This gives the protein CATSDYTSGSPAYEQYV.

The chain joins TRBV3-1 (or the pseudogene TRBV3-2) to TRBJ1-6, with 10 bases that match TRBD1. V gave up 4 bases and J gave up 7 bases; unmatched junction bases: 1. Germline CDR1 is LGHDT and CDR2 is YNNKEL (reference sequence). The CDR3 is 14 residues long. The CDR3 DNA sequence: TGTGCCAGCAGCCGGGACAGGGGAAATTCACCCCTCCACTTT. Translated, it gives CASSRDRGNSPLHF.

In its sample, this clone was seen once. The chain carries TRBV18 and TRBJ2-1, with 7 bases aligning to TRBD2. Germline trimming cut 0 bases from V and 7 bases from J; bases unmatched to any gene: 9. The CDR3 runs 16 residues. The germline V gene encodes CDR1 KGHSH and CDR2 LQKENI. The CDR3 loop reads CASSPPLREMFNEQFF. The CDR3 region has the DNA TGTGCCAGCTCACCACCTTTGCGGGAGATGTTTAATGAGCAGTTCTTC. The whole variable domain, filled in from reference TRBV18 and TRBJ2-1, reads NAGVMQNPRHLVRRRGQEARLRCSPMKGHSHVYWYRQLPEEGLKFMVYLQKENIIDESGMPKERFSAEFPKEGPSILRIQQVVRGDSAAYFCASSPPLREMFNEQFFGPGTRLTVL.

V and J are TRBV28 and TRBJ2-7; 9 bases line up with TRBD2. Germline V gene sequence: CDR1 MDHEN, CDR2 SYDVKM. CDR3 length: 15 amino acids. V shed 6 bases and J 3 bases; nucleotides not matched to a gene: 9. The CDR3 sequence is CASRSPLAGYYEQYF. DNA of the CDR3: TGTGCCAGCAGGTCCCCCCTAGCGGGATACTACGAGCAGTACTTC.

This clone has just one count. The chain has TRBV12-5 and TRBJ1-6; D is undetermined. Per the germline V gene, CDR1 is LGHNT and CDR2 is FRNRAP. The CDR3 length is 15 residues. The V end was cut by 6 bases, the J end by 0 bases, with 9 bases between. CDR3 protein: CASGSGSSYNSPLHF. DNA of the CDR3: TGTGCTAGTGGCTCGGGGAGCTCCTATAATTCACCCCTCCACTTT.

The J gene is TRBJ2-2, the V gene TRBV15; weak D call: TRBD1 (5 bases). Germline V gives CDR1 LNHNV, CDR2 YYDKDF (reference sequence). Between the trimmed V and J ends, which lost 6 bases and 2 bases, there was a span of 10 bases. This CDR3 has 14 residues. CDR3 DNA: TGTGCCACCAGTAAAGGACAAAACACCGGGGAGCTGTTTTTT. This codes for CATSKGQNTGELFF.

The rearrangement uses TRBV20-1 and TRBJ2-3, with 9 bases identical to TRBD1. V trimming: 3 bases; J trimming: 6 bases; junction bases outside the gene matches: 10. The CDR3 runs 15 residues. Germline V gives CDR1 DFQATT, CDR2 SNEGSKA (reference sequence). In DNA, the CDR3 is TGCAGTGCTAGTGCGGACAGGGGTGTTTCGGATACGCAGTATTTT. Protein sequence: CSASADRGVSDTQYF.

The chain uses TRBV6-5 and TRBJ2-2, with no clear D. CDR1 and CDR2 (germline): MNHEY, SVGAGI. Trimming cost V 6 bases and J 7 bases, with 12 bases left between them. This CDR3 contains 13 residues. The CDR3 nucleotides read TGTGCCAGCAGCCGGAACGAGGACGGGGAGCTGTTTTTT. Translated, it gives CASSRNEDGELFF.

V is TRBV11-2 and J is TRBJ1-2, with 9 bases identical to TRBD1. CDR3 length equals 14 residues. J lost 4 bases, V lost 5 bases, and 5 bases had no gene match. The germline gives CDR1 SGHAT, CDR2 FQNNGV. Here the CDR3 reads CASSRTGASYGYTF. In DNA form, the CDR3 reads TGTGCCAGCAGCCGGACAGGGGCCTCCTATGGCTACACCTTC.

This clone was seen only a few times. The chain carries TRBV2 and TRBJ2-3, with D unclear. The CDR3 covers 13 residues. Germline V CDR1 and CDR2: SNHLY, FYNNEI. Deletions cut 3 bases from V and 4 bases from J, with 8 bases between. CDR3 sequence (DNA): TGTGCCAGCAGTGACCAGGTGGCAGATACGCAGTATTTT. It is translated as CASSDQVADTQYF.

This chain links TRBV5-1 with TRBJ2-2; 16 bases fit TRBD2. This CDR3 has 19 residues. The trim removed 0 bases at V and 7 bases at J, leaving 9 bases unmatched. Germline V gene sequence: CDR1 SGHRS, CDR2 YFSETQ. The CDR3 region has the DNA TGCGCCAGCAGCTTGGCCGGGGGACTAGCGGGAGGGCCGGTCGGGGAGCTGTTTTTT. Translated, it gives CASSLAGGLAGGPVGELFF. Drawing the rest from reference TRBV5-1 and TRBJ2-2, the complete variable domain is KAGVTQTPRYLIKTRGQQVTLSCSPISGHRSVSWYQQTPGQGLQFLFEYFSETQRNKGNFPGRFSGRQFSNSRSEMNVSTLELGDSALYLCASSLAGGLAGGPVGELFFGEGSRLTVL.

The chain combines TRBV7-2 with TRBJ2-2; the match to TRBD2 covers 8 bases. The CDR3 is 15 amino acids. Germline V lookup: CDR1 SGHTA, CDR2 FQGNSA. Germline trimming cut 5 bases from V and 4 bases from J; bases unmatched to any gene: 6. CDR3 sequence (DNA): TGTGCCAGCAGCCCGGGGGGGACAAGCACCGGGGAGCTGTTTTTT. Translated, it gives CASSPGGTSTGELFF.

The V gene is TRBV30, the J gene TRBJ2-2; 11 positions match TRBD2. This CDR3 has 16 residues. Germline V lookup: CDR1 GTSNPN, CDR2 SVGIG (reference sequence). Unmatched junction bases numbered 5, after V lost 5 bases and J lost 0 bases. The CDR3 nucleotides are TGTGCCTGGTTGCCGGGACTAGCGGCGAACACCGGGGAGCTGTTTTTT. Protein product: CAWLPGLAANTGELFF.

This chain connects TRBV7-8 to TRBJ2-3; possible D gene TRBD1, 5 bases. CDR3 length equals 16 residues. Trimming cost V 0 bases and J 7 bases, with 17 bases left between them. Germline-derived CDR1 and CDR2 are SGHVS and FQNEAQ. Written as DNA, the CDR3 is TGTGCCAGCAGCTTAGCGGGGCGGTCCCACACGAATACGCAGTATTTT. This translates into CASSLAGRSHTNTQYF.

The V and J genes are TRBV7-9 and TRBJ2-3; tentatively, D is TRBD1 (5 bases). The CDR3 length is 15 residues. Germline CDR1 and CDR2: SEHNR and FQNEAQ (reference sequence). V was shortened by 0 bases and J by 2 bases, with 9 bases between the two germline ends. The CDR3 region has the DNA TGTGCCAGCAGCTTAGCGGCAGGGAACACAGATACGCAGTATTTT. It is translated as CASSLAAGNTDTQYF. Combining the CDR3 with reference TRBV7-9 and TRBJ2-3 gives the whole variable domain DTGVSQNPRHKITKRGQNVTFRCDPISEHNRLYWYRQTLGQGPEFLTYFQNEAQLEKSRLLSDRFSAERPKGSFSTLEIQRTEQGDSAMYLCASSLAAGNTDTQYFGPGTRLTVL.

The rearrangement uses TRBV5-6 and TRBJ2-7; D gene uncertain. The CDR3 extends over 13 amino acids. Germline V gene sequence: CDR1 SGHDT, CDR2 YYEEEE. V was cut by 1 base and J by 0 bases, with 5 bases left in between. Here the CDR3 DNA reads TGTGCCAGCAGCTTGTGGAGCTCCTACGAGCAGTACTTC. Translation gives CASSLWSSYEQYF.

The V call is TRBV19, the J call TRBJ1-1; D remains ambiguous. CDR1 and CDR2 from the germline V gene are LNHDA and SQIVND (reference sequence). The CDR3 is made up of 12 amino acids. V lost 9 bases, J lost 2 bases, and 10 bases lay in between. This chain's CDR3 is CASARFNTEAFF. CDR3 bases: TGTGCCAGCGCGAGGTTTAACACTGAAGCTTTCTTT. The full variable domain, rest sourced from reference TRBV19 and TRBJ1-1, is DGGITQSPKYLFRKEGQNVTLSCEQNLNHDAMYWYRQDPGQGLRLIYYSQIVNDFQKGDIAEGYSVSREKKESFPLTVTSAQKNPTAFYLCASARFNTEAFFGQGTRLTVV.

The chain is built from TRBV30 and TRBJ2-6; 12 bases match TRBD1. V shed 2 bases, J shed 0 bases, and the junction held 11 bases outside the gene matches. The CDR3 runs 20 residues. Germline V lookup: CDR1 GTSNPN, CDR2 SVGIG (reference sequence). The CDR3 nucleotides are TGTGCCTGGAGTTCCCGGACGGGGACAGGGGGCGGCTCTGGGGCCAACGTCCTGACTTTC. The encoded protein is CAWSSRTGTGGGSGANVLTF.

The chain recombines TRBV2 with TRBJ2-3; possible D gene TRBD2, 7 bases. The V end was cut by 3 bases, the J end by 6 bases, with 13 bases between. CDR3 length: 14 amino acids. CDR1 is SNHLY, CDR2 FYNNEI, per germline. CDR3 nucleotides: TGTGCCAGCAGTGAGGACAGCGGGATGGATACGCAGTATTTT. Translating gives CASSEDSGMDTQYF.